A single sample gave rise to the 5 T cell receptor beta chains below, sequenced in a study of blood T cells in healthy people across ages. A second about 6 to 11 cycle PCR used barcoded and J-beta primers. TCRdb re-analysed the 5' RACE reads in MiXCR, keeping a single row per CDR3 protein. The sample holds hundreds of thousands of distinct CDR3 sequences; about 36% are singletons and the top ten take 10% to 15%. Source material: blood. Every receptor here comes from a young man in good health.

This clonotype appeared many times. The chain uses TRBV10-3 and TRBJ1-6; 10 bases map to TRBD1. V lost 10 bases and J lost 6; bases outside the gene matches: 9. The CDR3 extends over 15 amino acids. Germline V CDR1 and CDR2: ENHRY, SYGVKD. CDR3 amino acids: CATWTGGKVNSPLHF. CDR3 bases: TGTGCCACCTGGACAGGGGGAAAGGTTAATTCACCCCTCCACTTT.

The table lists this clonotype with a few counts. The genes are TRBV3-1 and TRBJ2-1; no clear D gene. From germline, CDR1 is LGHDT and CDR2 YNNKEL (reference sequence). The CDR3 loop spans 16 amino acids. Trimming removed 0 bases at V and 6 bases at J, with 15 bases between. CDR3 bases: TGTGCCAGCAGCCAAGAGGCTAGGTTCTTGGGCAATGAGCAGTTCTTC. As protein: CASSQEARFLGNEQFF.

The V call is TRBV2, the J call TRBJ2-2; 9 nucleotides agree with TRBD2. Unmatched junction bases numbered 7, after V lost 7 bases and J lost 7 bases. Germline assignment: CDR1 SNHLY and CDR2 FYNNEI. The CDR3 extends over 14 amino acids. CDR3 DNA sequence: TGTGCCAGCATGCGGGGGGGCCGGTTCGGGGAGCTGTTTTTT. This encodes CASMRGGRFGELFF.

Details on this clonotype: A read error may explain this, as a much larger clone is one base away. The chain couples TRBV5-1 to TRBJ2-1, with D possibly being TRBD1 (6 bases). Looked up from germline, CDR1 is SGHRS and CDR2 is YFSETQ. The CDR3 totals 14 residues. The CDR3 is CTSSLNRDIGEQFF. CDR3 in DNA: TGCACCAGCAGCCTCAACAGGGACATTGGGGAGCAGTTCTTC.

As concerns this clonotype: A much more abundant neighbour one base away suggests this may be a read error. The chain employs TRBV25-1 and TRBJ2-7; 9 bases are a match to TRBD1. The trim removed 3 bases at V and 7 bases at J, leaving 22 bases unmatched. CDR1 and CDR2 from the germline V gene are MGHDK and SYGVNS. The CDR3 is 19 residues long. The DNA of the CDR3 is TGTGCCAGCAGTGATGACAGGGGGTACCTCTGGTTACGTCGCCATGAGCAGTACTTC. Translating gives CASSDDRGYLWLRRHEQYF.